This TCR beta chain was recovered during a study of cytotoxic CD8 clonotypes in ibrutinib-treated CLL. Looking at the study overall: On average, each sample had about 260,000 productive templates and around 100,000 productive rearrangements. Study-level findings and limits: Patients showed higher baseline clonality than age-matched healthy donors, and it tracked circulating CD8+ T-cell counts.

As concerns this clone: What it recognizes is unknown.

Germline lookup yields CDR1 SEHNR and CDR2 FQNEAQ (reference sequence). There are 15 residues in the CDR3. Trimming stripped 5 bases from V and 1 base from J, with 14 bases between. Investigators sought sequencing depths of between 1 in 200,000 and 1 in 1 million T cells. Clones were sequenced by immunoSEQ multiplex PCR, and TCRdb holds only the in-frame ones, with some missing. This sample carries hundreds of thousands of clones, approximately 79% of them seen once, and the ten largest clones take 10% to 12%. This chain connects TRBV7-9 to TRBJ1-2; no reliable D call. The clonotype comes from a human donor with chronic lymphocytic leukemia. Sequenced here: PBMCs, sampled after 12 months of ibrutinib treatment. The CDR3 nucleotides read TGTGCCAGCAGCCCCACCCCGGGTCTTAACTATGGCTACACCTTC. Translating it yields CASSPTPGLNYGYTF.